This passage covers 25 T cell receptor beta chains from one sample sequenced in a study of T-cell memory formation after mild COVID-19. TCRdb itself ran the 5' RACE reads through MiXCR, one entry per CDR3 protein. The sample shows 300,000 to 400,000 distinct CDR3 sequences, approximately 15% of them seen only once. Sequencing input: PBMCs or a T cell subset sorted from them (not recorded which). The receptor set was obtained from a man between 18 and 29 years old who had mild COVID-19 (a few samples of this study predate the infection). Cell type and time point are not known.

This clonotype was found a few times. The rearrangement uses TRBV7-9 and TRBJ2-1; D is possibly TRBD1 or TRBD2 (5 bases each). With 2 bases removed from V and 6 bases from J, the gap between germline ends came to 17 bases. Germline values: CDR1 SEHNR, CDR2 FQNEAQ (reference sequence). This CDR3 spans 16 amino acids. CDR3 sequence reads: CASSLKGNPEGNEQFF. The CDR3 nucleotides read TGTGCCAGCAGCTTAAAGGGGAACCCAGAGGGCAATGAGCAGTTCTTC.

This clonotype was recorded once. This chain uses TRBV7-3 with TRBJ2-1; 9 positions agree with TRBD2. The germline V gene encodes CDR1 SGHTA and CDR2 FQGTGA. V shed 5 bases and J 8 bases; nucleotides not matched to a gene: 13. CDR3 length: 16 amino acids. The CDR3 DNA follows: TGTGCCAGCAGCCCCCTATCAGCGGGGGGTGAGGATGAGCAGTTCTTC. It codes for CASSPLSAGGEDEQFF.

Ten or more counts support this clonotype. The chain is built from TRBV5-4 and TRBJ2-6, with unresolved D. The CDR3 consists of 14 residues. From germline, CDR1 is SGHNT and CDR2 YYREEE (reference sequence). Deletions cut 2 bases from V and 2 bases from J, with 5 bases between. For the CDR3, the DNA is TGTGCCAGCAGCTTCGGGCCTGGGGCCAACGTCCTGACTTTC. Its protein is CASSFGPGANVLTF.

The CDR3 is CASSGSGQETQYF. The CDR3 DNA reads TGTGCCAGCAGTGGAAGCGGGCAAGAGACCCAGTACTTC. The V and J genes are TRBV6-1 and TRBJ2-5, with D possibly matching TRBD2 (6 bases). V was cut by 4 bases and J by 2 bases, with 8 bases left in between. Germline CDR1 MNHNS, CDR2 SASEGT. The CDR3 totals 13 residues.

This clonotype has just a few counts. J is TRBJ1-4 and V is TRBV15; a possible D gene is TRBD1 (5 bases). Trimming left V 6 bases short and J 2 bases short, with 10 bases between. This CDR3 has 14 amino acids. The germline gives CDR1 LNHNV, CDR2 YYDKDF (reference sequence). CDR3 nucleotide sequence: TGTGCCACCAGTTCCGGGGCCACTAATGAAAAACTGTTTTTT. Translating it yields CATSSGATNEKLFF.

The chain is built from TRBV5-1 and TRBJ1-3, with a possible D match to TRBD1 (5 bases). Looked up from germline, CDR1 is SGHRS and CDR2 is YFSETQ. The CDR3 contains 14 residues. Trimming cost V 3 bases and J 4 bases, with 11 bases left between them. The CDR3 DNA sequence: TGCGCCAGCAGCTCCAGGGTGGACGGAAACACCATATATTTT. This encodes CASSSRVDGNTIYF.

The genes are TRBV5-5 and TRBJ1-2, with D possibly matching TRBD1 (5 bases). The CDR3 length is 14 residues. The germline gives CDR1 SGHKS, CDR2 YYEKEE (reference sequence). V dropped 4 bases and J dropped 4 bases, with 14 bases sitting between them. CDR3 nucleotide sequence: TGTGCCAGCAGCCTTCTCGACAGAGGCTATGGCTACACCTTC. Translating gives CASSLLDRGYGYTF.

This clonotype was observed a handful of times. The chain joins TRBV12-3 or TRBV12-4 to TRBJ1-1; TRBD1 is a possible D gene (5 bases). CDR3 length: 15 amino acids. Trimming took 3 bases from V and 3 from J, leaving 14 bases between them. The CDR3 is CASSFTGSSDTEAFF. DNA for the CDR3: TGTGCCAGCAGTTTCACAGGATCTTCGGACACTGAAGCTTTCTTT.

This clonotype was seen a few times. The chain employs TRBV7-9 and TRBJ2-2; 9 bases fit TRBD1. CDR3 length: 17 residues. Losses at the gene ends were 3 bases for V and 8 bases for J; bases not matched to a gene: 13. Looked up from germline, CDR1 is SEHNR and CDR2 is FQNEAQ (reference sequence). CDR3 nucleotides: TGTGCCAGCAGCTTCACAGGGGGCACCTATGGGAGAGGGGAGCTGTTTTTT. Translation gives CASSFTGGTYGRGELFF.

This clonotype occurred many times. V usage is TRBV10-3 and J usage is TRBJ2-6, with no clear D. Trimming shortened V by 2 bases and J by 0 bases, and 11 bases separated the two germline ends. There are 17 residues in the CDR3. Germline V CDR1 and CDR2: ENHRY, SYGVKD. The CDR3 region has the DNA TGTGCCATCAGTGAGATTCGACGGATCTCTGGGGCCAACGTCCTGACTTTC. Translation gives CAISEIRRISGANVLTF.

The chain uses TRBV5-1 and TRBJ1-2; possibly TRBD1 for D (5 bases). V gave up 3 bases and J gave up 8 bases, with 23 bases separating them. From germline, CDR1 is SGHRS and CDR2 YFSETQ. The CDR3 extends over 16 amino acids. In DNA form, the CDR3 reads TGCGCCAGCAGCTCCCAGGGTGGTTTGTCCTTAGGAGGCTACACCTTC. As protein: CASSSQGGLSLGGYTF.

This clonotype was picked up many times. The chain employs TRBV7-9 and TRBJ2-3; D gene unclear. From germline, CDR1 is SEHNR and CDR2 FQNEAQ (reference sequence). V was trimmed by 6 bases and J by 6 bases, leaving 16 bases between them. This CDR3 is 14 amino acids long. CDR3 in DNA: TGTGCCAGCAGTTACGACGTGGTGCCGGATACGCAGTATTTT. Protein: CASSYDVVPDTQYF.

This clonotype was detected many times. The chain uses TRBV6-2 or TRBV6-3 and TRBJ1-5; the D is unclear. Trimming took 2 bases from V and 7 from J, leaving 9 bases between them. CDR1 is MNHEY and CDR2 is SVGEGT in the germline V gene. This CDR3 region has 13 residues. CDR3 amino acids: CASSYGEGQPQHF. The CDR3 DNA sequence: TGTGCCAGCAGTTACGGGGAAGGCCAGCCCCAGCATTTT.

CDR3 DNA sequence: TGTGCCAGCAGCTCGGCCCTAATGAACACTGAAGCTTTCTTT. It specifies CASSSALMNTEAFF. The chain recombines TRBV5-4 with TRBJ1-1; no clear D gene. Deletions cut 3 bases from V and 0 bases from J, with 9 bases between. The CDR3 is 14 residues long. CDR1 SGHNT and CDR2 YYREEE come from the germline V gene (reference sequence).

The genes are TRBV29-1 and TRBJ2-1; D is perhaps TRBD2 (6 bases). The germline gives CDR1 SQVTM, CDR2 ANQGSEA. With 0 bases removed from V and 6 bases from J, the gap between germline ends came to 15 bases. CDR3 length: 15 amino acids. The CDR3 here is CSVEDRYEEGNEQFF. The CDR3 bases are TGCAGCGTTGAAGATCGATACGAGGAGGGCAATGAGCAGTTCTTC.

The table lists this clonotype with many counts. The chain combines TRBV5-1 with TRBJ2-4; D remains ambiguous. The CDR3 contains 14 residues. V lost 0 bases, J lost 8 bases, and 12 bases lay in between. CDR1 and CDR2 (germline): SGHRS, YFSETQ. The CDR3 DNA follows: TGCGCCAGCAGCTTGGCCTTGGCTACTCACATTCAGTACTTC. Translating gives CASSLALATHIQYF.

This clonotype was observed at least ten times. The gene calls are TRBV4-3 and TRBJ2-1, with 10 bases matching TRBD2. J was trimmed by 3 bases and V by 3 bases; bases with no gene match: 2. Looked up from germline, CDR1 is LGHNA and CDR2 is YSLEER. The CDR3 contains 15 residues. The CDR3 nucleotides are TGCGCCAGCAGCCAGCCTAGCGGGGGCTACAATGAGCAGTTCTTC. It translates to CASSQPSGGYNEQFF.

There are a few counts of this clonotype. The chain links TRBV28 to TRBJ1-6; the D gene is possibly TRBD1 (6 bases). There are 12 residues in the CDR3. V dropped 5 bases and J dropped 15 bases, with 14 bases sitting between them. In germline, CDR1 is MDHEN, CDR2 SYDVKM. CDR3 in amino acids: CASSSPGHLLHF. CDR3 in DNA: TGTGCCAGCAGTAGCCCGGGACATCTCCTCCACTTT.

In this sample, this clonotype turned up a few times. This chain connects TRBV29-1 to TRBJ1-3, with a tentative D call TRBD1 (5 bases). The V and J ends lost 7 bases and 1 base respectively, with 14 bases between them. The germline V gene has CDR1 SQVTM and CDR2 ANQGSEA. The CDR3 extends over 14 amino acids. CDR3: CSARGAKSGNTIYF. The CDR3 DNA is TGCAGCGCGAGGGGTGCTAAGTCTGGAAACACCATATATTTT.

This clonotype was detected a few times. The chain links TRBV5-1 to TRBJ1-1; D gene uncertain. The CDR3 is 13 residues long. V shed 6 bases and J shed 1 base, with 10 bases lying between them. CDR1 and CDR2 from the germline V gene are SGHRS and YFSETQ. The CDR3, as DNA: TGCGCCAGCACCCCCCCGGGGAACACTGAAGCTTTCTTT. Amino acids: CASTPPGNTEAFF. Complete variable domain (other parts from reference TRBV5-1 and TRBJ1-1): KAGVTQTPRYLIKTRGQQVTLSCSPISGHRSVSWYQQTPGQGLQFLFEYFSETQRNKGNFPGRFSGRQFSNSRSEMNVSTLELGDSALYLCASTPPGNTEAFFGQGTRLTVV.

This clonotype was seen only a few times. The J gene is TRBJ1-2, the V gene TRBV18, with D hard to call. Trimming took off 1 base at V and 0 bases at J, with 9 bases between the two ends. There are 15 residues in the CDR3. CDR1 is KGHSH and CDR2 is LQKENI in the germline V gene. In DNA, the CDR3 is TGTGCCAGCTCACCACTCTTCCGAGCTAACTATGGCTACACCTTC. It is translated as CASSPLFRANYGYTF. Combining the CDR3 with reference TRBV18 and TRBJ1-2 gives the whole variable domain NAGVMQNPRHLVRRRGQEARLRCSPMKGHSHVYWYRQLPEEGLKFMVYLQKENIIDESGMPKERFSAEFPKEGPSILRIQQVVRGDSAAYFCASSPLFRANYGYTFGSGTRLTVV.

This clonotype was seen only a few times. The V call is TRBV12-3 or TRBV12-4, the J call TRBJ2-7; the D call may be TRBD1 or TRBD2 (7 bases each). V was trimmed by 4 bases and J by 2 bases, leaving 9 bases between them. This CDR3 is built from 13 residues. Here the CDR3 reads CASSSGGAYEQYF. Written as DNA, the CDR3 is TGTGCCAGCAGTTCAGGGGGGGCCTACGAGCAGTACTTC.

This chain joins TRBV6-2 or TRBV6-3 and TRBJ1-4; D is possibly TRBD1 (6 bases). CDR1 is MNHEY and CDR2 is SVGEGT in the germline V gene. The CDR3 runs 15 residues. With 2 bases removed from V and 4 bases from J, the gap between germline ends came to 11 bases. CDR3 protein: CASSYDGDNNEKLFF. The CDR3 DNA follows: TGTGCCAGCAGTTACGATGGGGACAATAATGAAAAACTGTTTTTT.

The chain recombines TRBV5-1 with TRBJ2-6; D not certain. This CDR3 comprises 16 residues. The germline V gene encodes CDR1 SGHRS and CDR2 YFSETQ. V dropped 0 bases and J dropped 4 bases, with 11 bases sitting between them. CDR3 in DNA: TGCGCCAGCAGCTTGGATCTGCGACGCGGGGCCAACGTCCTGACTTTC. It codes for CASSLDLRRGANVLTF.

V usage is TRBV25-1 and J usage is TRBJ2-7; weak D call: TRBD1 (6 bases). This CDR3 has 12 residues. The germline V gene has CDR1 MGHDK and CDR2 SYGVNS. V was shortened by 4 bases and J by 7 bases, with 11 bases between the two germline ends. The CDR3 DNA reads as TGTGCCAGCAGTGGCCGAACAGGGGAGCAGTACTTC. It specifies CASSGRTGEQYF.